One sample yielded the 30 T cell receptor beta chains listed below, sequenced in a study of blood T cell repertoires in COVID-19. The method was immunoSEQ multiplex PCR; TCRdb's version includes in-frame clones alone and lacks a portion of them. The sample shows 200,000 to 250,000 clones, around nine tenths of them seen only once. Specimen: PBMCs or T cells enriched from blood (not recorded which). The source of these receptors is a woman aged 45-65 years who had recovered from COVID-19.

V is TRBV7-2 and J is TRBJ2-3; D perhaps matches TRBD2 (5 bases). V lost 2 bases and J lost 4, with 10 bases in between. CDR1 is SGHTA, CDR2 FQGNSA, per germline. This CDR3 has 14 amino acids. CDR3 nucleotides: TGTGCCAGCAGCTTAAGACTACCTCCAGATACGCAGTATTTT. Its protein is CASSLRLPPDTQYF.

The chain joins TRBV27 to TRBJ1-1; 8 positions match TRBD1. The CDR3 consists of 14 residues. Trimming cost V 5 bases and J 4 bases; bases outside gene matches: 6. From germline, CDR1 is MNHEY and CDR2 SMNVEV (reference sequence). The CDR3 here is CASSEDRVATEAFF. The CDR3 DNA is TGTGCCAGCAGTGAGGACAGGGTAGCCACTGAAGCTTTCTTT.

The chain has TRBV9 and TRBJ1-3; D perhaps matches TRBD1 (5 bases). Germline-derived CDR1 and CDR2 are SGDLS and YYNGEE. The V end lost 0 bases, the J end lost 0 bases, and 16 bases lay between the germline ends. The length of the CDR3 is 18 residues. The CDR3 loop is CASSVESTRQGSGNTIYF. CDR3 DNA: TGTGCCAGCAGCGTAGAGTCTACGAGGCAGGGCTCTGGAAACACCATATATTTT.

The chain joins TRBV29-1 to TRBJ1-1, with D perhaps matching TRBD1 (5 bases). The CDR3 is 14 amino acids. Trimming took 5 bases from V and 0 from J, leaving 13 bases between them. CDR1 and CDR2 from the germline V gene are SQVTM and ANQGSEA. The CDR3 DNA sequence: TGCAGCGTTCAAAGGGGCGGTATGAACACTGAAGCTTTCTTT. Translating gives CSVQRGGMNTEAFF.

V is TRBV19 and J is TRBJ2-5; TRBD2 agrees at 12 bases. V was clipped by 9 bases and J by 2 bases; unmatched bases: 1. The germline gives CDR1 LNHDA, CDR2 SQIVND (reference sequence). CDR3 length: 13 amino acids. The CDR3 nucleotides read TGTGCCAGCGGGACTAGCGGGCAAGAGACCCAGTACTTC. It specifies CASGTSGQETQYF.

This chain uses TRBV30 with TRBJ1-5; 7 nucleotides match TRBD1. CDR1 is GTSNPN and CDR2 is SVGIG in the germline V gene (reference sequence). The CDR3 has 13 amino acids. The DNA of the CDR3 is TGTGCTATCCAGGGGGGTAACAATCAGCCCCAGCATTTT. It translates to CAIQGGNNQPQHF.

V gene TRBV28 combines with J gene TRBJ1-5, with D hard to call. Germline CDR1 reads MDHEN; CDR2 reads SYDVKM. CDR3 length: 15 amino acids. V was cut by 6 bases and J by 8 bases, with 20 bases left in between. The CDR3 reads CASSPGSSDLEPQHF. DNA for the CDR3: TGTGCCAGCAGCCCAGGATCCTCCGACCTGGAGCCCCAGCATTTT.

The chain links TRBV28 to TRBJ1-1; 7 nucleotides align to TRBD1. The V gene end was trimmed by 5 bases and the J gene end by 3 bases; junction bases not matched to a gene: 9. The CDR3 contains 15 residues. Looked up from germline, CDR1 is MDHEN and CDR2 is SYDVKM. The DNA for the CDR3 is TGTGCCAGCAGTCTATCCAGGACAGGTCACACTGAAGCTTTCTTT. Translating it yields CASSLSRTGHTEAFF.

The CDR3 region has the DNA TGTGCCAGCAGCTTACAGGGGGTATATAATTCACCCCTCCACTTT. It codes for CASSLQGVYNSPLHF. J is TRBJ1-6 and V is TRBV5-4; 8 nucleotides match TRBD1. CDR3 length equals 15 residues. Germline loops: CDR1 SGHNT, CDR2 YYREEE (reference sequence). J lost 4 bases, V lost 2 bases, and 2 bases had no gene match.

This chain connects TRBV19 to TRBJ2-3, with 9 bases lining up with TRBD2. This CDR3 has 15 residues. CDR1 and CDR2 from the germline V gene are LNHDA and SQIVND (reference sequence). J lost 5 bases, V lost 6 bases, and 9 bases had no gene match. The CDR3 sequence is CASRSGGRALDTQYF. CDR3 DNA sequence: TGTGCCAGTAGGTCTGGCGGGAGGGCCTTAGATACGCAGTATTTT.

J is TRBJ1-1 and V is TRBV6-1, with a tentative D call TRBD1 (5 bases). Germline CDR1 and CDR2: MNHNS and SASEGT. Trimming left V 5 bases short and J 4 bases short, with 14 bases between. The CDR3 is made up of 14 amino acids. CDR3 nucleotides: TGTGCCAGCAGTTATGGGGCGGCCGGCACTGAAGCTTTCTTT. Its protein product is CASSYGAAGTEAFF.

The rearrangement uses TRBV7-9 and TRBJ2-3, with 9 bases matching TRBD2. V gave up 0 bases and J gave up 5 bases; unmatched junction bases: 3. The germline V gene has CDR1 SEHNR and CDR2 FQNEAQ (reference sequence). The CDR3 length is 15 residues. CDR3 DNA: TGTGCCAGCAGCTTAGCCCAGCGGGAGGTAGATACGCAGTATTTT. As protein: CASSLAQREVDTQYF.

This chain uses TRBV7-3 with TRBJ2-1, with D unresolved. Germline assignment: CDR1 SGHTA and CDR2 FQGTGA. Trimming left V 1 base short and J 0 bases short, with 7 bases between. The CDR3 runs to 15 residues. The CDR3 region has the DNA TGTGCCAGCAGCTTAAATGCAGGCTCCTACAATGAGCAGTTCTTC. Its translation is CASSLNAGSYNEQFF. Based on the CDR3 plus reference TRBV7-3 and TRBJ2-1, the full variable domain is GAGVSQTPSNKVTEKGKYVELRCDPISGHTALYWYRQSLGQGPEFLIYFQGTGAADDSGLPNDRFFAVRPEGSVSTLKIQRTERGDSAVYLCASSLNAGSYNEQFFGPGTRLTVL.

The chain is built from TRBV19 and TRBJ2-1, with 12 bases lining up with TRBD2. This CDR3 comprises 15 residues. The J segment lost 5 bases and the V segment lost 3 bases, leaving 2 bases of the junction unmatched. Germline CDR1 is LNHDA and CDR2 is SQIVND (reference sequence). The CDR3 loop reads CASSMRTSGDNEQFF. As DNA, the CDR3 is TGTGCCAGTAGTATGAGGACTAGCGGGGACAATGAGCAGTTCTTC.

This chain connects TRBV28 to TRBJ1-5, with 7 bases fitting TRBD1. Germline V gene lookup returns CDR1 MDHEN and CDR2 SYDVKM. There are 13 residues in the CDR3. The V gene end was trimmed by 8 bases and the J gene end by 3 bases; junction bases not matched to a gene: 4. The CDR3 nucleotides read TGTGCCAGCGGGGGGACAGCCAATCAGCCCCAGCATTTT. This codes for CASGGTANQPQHF.

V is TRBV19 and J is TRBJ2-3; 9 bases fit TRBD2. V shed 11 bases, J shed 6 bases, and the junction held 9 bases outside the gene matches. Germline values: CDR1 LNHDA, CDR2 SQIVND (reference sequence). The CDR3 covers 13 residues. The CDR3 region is CAVGAGGPDTQYF. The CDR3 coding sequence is TGTGCCGTCGGGGCGGGAGGGCCCGATACGCAGTATTTT.

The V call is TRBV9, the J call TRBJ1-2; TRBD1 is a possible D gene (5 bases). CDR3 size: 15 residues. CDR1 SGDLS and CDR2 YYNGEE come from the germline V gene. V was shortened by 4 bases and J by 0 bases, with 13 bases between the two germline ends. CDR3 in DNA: TGTGCCAGCAGCACGGGGGTCGGAGCTAACTATGGCTACACCTTC. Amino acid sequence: CASSTGVGANYGYTF.

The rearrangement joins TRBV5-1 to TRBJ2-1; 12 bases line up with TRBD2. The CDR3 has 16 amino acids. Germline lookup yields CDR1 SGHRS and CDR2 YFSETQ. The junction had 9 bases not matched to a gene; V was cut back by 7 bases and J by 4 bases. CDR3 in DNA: TGCGCCAGCGCAAGCAGGACTAGCGGGATTTACAATGAGCAGTTCTTC. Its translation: CASASRTSGIYNEQFF.

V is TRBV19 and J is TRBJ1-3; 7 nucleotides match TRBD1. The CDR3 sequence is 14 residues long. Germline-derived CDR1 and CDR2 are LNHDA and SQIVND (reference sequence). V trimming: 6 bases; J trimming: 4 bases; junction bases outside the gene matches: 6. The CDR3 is CASSDRAAGNTIYF. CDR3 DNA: TGTGCCAGTAGCGACAGGGCGGCCGGAAACACCATATATTTT.

The DNA of the CDR3 is TGTGCCAGCAGCCAAGATAACAGGGGCAATTCACCCCTCCACTTT. It specifies CASSQDNRGNSPLHF. The V and J genes are TRBV3-1 (or the pseudogene TRBV3-2) and TRBJ1-6; 7 bases fit TRBD1. This CDR3 comprises 15 residues. CDR1 and CDR2 (germline): LGHDT, YNNKEL (reference sequence). The junction had 3 bases not matched to a gene; V was cut back by 0 bases and J by 7 bases.

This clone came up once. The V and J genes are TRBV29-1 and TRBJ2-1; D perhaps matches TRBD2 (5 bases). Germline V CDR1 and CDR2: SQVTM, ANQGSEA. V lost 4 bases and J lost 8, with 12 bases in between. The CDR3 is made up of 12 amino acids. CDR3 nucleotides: TGCAGCGTTGTTTGGGCTAGCTATGAGCAGTTCTTC. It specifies CSVVWASYEQFF.

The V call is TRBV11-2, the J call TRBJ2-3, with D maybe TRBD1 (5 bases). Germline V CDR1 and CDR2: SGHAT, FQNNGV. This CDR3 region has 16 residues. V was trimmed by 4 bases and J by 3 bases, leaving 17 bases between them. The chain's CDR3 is CASSSVREVPTDTQYF. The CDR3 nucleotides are TGTGCCAGCAGCTCAGTCAGGGAAGTCCCTACAGATACGCAGTATTTT.

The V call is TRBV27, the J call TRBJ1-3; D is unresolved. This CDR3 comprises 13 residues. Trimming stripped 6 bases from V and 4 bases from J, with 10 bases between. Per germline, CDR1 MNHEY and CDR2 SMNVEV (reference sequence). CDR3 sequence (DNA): TGTGCCAGCAGGCTCCCTGAGGGAAACACCATATATTTT. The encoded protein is CASRLPEGNTIYF.

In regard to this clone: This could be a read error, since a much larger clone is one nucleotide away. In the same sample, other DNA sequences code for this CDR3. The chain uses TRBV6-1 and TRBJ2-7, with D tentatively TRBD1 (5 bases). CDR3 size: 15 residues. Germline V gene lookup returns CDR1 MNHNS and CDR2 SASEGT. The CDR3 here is CASSERGMGTYEQYF. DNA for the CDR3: TGTGCCAGCAGTGAAAGGGGTATGGGAACCTATGAGCAGTACTTC.

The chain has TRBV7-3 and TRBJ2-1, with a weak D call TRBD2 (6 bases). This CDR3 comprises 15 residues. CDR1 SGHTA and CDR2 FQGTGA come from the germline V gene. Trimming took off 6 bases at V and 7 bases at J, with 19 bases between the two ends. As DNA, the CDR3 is TGTGCCAGCAGTCTTGGCGGGATTTCGGGTAATGAGCAGTTCTTC. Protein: CASSLGGISGNEQFF.

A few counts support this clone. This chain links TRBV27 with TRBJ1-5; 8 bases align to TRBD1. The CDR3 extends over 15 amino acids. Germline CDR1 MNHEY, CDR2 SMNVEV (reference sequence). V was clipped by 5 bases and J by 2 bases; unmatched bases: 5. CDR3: CASSSRGLGNQPQHF. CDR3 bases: TGTGCCAGCAGTAGCAGGGGGCTTGGCAATCAGCCCCAGCATTTT.

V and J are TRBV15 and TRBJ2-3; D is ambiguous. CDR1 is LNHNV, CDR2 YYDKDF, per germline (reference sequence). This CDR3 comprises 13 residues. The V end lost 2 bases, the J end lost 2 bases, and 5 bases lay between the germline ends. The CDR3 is CATSRQNTDTQYF. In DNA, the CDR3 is TGTGCCACCAGCAGACAGAACACAGATACGCAGTATTTT.

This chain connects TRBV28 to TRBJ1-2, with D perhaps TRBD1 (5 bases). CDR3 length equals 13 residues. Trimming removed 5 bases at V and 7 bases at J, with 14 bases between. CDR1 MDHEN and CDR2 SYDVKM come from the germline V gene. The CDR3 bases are TGTGCCAGCAGTGGGGCCTCCGGTGGTGGCTACACCTTC. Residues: CASSGASGGGYTF.

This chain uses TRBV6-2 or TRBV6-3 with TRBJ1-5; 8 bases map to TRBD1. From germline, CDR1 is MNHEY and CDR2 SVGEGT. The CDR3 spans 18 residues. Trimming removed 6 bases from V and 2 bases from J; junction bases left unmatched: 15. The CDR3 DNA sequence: TGTGCCAGCAGCCTAAAGGGGGGAGACAGGGGAGGCAATCAGCCCCAGCATTTT. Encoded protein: CASSLKGGDRGGNQPQHF.

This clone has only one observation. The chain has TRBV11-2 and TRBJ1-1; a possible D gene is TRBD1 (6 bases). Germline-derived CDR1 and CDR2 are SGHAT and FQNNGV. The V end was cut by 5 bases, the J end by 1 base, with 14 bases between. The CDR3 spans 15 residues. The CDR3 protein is CASSEQRDKNTEAFF. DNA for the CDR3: TGTGCCAGCAGCGAACAACGGGACAAGAACACTGAAGCTTTCTTT.